This paragraph reports one T cell receptor beta chain. What it binds is not known. This record belongs to a study of T cell responses to AZD1222 COVID-19 vaccine. General study points: Repertoires were sampled only after the peak T cell response.

CDR3 length: 14 residues. V was trimmed by 4 bases and J by 1 base, leaving 11 bases between them. CDR1 is SGHRS and CDR2 is YFSETQ in the germline V gene. Sequencing used immunoSEQ multiplex PCR; TCRdb keeps in-frame clones, though not all of them. The sample carries over 90,000 clones, approximately 88% recorded once. This rearrangement joins TRBV5-1 to TRBJ1-1; D uncertain. This TCR was sampled from an adult in good health. The sequencing here drew on peripheral blood, taken on day 0 of AZD1222 vaccination. CDR3 amino acids: CASSPNPGNTEAFF. The CDR3 DNA reads TGCGCCAGCAGCCCGAACCCGGGGAACACTGAAGCTTTCTTT.